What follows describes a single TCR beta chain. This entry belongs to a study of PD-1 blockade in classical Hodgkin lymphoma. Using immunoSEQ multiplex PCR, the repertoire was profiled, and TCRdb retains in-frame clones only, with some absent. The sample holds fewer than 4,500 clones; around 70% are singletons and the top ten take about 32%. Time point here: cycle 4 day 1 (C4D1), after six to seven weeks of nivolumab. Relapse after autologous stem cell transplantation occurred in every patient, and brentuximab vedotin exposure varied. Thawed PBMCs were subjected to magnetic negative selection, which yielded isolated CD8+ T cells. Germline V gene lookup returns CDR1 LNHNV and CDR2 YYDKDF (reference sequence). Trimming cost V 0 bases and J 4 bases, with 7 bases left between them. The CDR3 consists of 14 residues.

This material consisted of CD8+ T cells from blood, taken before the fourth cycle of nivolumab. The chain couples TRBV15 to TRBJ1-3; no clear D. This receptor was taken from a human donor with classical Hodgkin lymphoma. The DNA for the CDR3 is TGTGCCACCAGCAGAGATCACAAGGGAAACACCATATATTTT. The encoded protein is CATSRDHKGNTIYF.